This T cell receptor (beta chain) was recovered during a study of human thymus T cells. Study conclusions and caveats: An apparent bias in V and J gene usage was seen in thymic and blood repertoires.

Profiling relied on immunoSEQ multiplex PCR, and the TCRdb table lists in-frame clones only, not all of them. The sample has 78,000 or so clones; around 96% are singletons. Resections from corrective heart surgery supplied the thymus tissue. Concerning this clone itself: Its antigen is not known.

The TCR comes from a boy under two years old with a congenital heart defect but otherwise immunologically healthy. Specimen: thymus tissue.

The CDR3 DNA reads as TGTGCCAGCAGCTTAGCCGGGACAGGGGGCTCCTACGAGCAGTACTTC. Its translation is CASSLAGTGGSYEQYF. The chain combines TRBV11-2 with TRBJ2-7; 11 bases align to TRBD1. Losses at the gene ends were 1 base for V and 0 bases for J; bases not matched to a gene: 2. The CDR3 sequence is 16 residues long. The germline gives CDR1 SGHAT, CDR2 FQNNGV.